This TCR beta chain is drawn from a study of blood T cell repertoires in COVID-19. CDR1 and CDR2 (germline): SGHVS, FQNEAQ. With 4 bases removed from V and 1 base from J, the gap between germline ends came to 10 bases. The CDR3 contains 14 residues. Sequenced by immunoSEQ multiplex PCR; TCRdb stores in-frame clones only, minus some. The sample consists of under 300,000 clones, less than 90% of them appearing once. This clonotype was obtained from a woman in her seventies with COVID-19, enrolled during active disease. Sequencing used peripheral blood. The gene calls are TRBV7-8 and TRBJ1-1; D is unclear. As DNA, the CDR3 is TGTGCCAGCAGCTCCCGATCGGGGAACACTGAAGCTTTCTTT. Protein: CASSSRSGNTEAFF.